What follows are 16 T cell receptor beta chains derived from one specimen sequenced in a study of cytomegalovirus exposure and HLA in healthy donors. Some clones are missing from TCRdb's copy, which holds only in-frame ones; the method was immunoSEQ multiplex PCR. The sample includes approximately 99,000 clones, over 75% of them seen just once. The sequenced sample consisted of PBMCs. The receptor set was obtained from a woman younger than 35 in good health and CMV-seronegative.

V gene TRBV30 combines with J gene TRBJ2-7, with 7 bases aligning to TRBD2. This CDR3 contains 14 residues. With V trimmed by 0 bases and J by 0 bases, 2 bases remained unmatched. Per the germline V gene, CDR1 is GTSNPN and CDR2 is SVGIG (reference sequence). CDR3 sequence (DNA): TGTGCCTGGAGTGTTGGGAGGGACTCCTACGAGCAGTACTTC. Translating it yields CAWSVGRDSYEQYF.

The J gene is TRBJ2-1, the V gene TRBV5-1, with a weak D call TRBD1 (5 bases). V lost 0 bases and J lost 8, with 15 bases in between. The CDR3 contains 15 residues. Per the germline V gene, CDR1 is SGHRS and CDR2 is YFSETQ. CDR3 protein: CASSLDGAGFDEQFF. The CDR3 nucleotides are TGCGCCAGCAGCTTGGATGGAGCAGGGTTCGATGAGCAGTTCTTC.

The CDR3 region is CASSPQTNTEAFF. CDR3 sequence (DNA): TGTGCCAGCAGCCCCCAAACAAACACTGAAGCTTTCTTT. The V call is TRBV7-3, the J call TRBJ1-1; D ambiguous. Germline V gives CDR1 SGHTA, CDR2 FQGTGA. The CDR3 covers 13 residues. Trimming left V 5 bases short and J 2 bases short, with 9 bases between.

The chain has TRBV2 and TRBJ2-7; the match to TRBD1 covers 10 bases. Germline V CDR1 and CDR2: SNHLY, FYNNEI. J gave up 3 bases and V 3 bases, and 5 bases lay outside the gene matches. The CDR3 totals 15 residues. The chain's CDR3 is CASSDYGTGDYEQYF. In DNA, the CDR3 is TGTGCCAGCAGTGACTACGGGACAGGGGACTACGAGCAGTACTTC.

J is TRBJ1-1 and V is TRBV2, with 9 bases identical to TRBD1. Germline trimming cut 7 bases from V and 2 bases from J; bases unmatched to any gene: 8. Per the germline V gene, CDR1 is SNHLY and CDR2 is FYNNEI. There are 15 residues in the CDR3. The CDR3 sequence: CASTSDRGVNTEAFF. DNA of the CDR3: TGTGCCAGCACCTCGGACAGGGGCGTCAACACTGAAGCTTTCTTT.

CDR3 sequence: CASSYSGEVGNQPQHF. The CDR3 bases are TGTGCCAGCAGTTACTCAGGGGAGGTCGGCAATCAGCCCCAGCATTTT. The chain carries TRBV6-5 and TRBJ1-5; possible D gene TRBD1, 5 bases. The CDR3 is made up of 16 amino acids. Trimming pared 0 bases from V and 2 bases from J, leaving 11 bases between. The V gene's germline CDR1 is MNHEY and CDR2 SVGAGI.

The chain has TRBV4-1 and TRBJ2-3; tentatively, D is TRBD2 (7 bases). The V end lost 3 bases, the J end lost 1 base, and 11 bases lay between the germline ends. The CDR3 loop spans 15 amino acids. The V gene's germline CDR1 is MGHRA and CDR2 YSYEKL. CDR3 nucleotide sequence: TGCGCCAGCAGCCAGAAGGGGGGGGGCACAGATACGCAGTATTTT. Translated, it gives CASSQKGGGTDTQYF.

The chain links TRBV28 to TRBJ2-2; a possible D gene is TRBD1 (5 bases). The germline gives CDR1 MDHEN, CDR2 SYDVKM. The CDR3 length is 16 residues. Trimming removed 6 bases at V and 0 bases at J, with 14 bases between. In DNA, the CDR3 is TGTGCCAGCAGGAGAAGACAGTACCCGAACACCGGGGAGCTGTTTTTT. It encodes CASRRRQYPNTGELFF.

Note on this clone: A junction end diverges from the germline sequence, so it may reflect a read error. V gene TRBV27 combines with J gene TRBJ2-7; 8 bases agree with TRBD1. The CDR3 totals 15 residues. Looked up from germline, CDR1 is MNHEY and CDR2 is SMNVEV (reference sequence). The CDR3 nucleotides are TGTGCCAGCAGTTCCTCCGGGACAGGCTCCCACGAGCAGTACTTC. This sequence encodes CASSSSGTGSHEQYF.

CDR3 in amino acids: CAWSVHSYNSPLHF. CDR3 DNA: TGTGCCTGGAGTGTACACTCCTATAATTCACCCCTCCACTTT. The chain combines TRBV30 with TRBJ1-6; no firm D call. V lost 0 bases to trimming and J lost 0 bases, with 3 bases between them. This CDR3 is built from 14 residues. Germline-derived CDR1 and CDR2 are GTSNPN and SVGIG (reference sequence).

This chain joins TRBV18 and TRBJ2-2; a possible D gene is TRBD1 (5 bases). This CDR3 is built from 16 residues. V lost 3 bases and J 0 bases, leaving 11 bases between the germline ends. The V gene's germline CDR1 is KGHSH and CDR2 LQKENI. DNA of the CDR3: TGTGCCAGCTCACCTAACAGGTTCGCGAACACCGGGGAGCTGTTTTTT. As protein: CASSPNRFANTGELFF.

The CDR3 loop reads CASSLRDRGTYGYTF. The CDR3 DNA follows: TGTGCCAGCAGCTTACGGGACAGGGGAACCTATGGCTACACCTTC. The chain has TRBV11-2 and TRBJ1-2; 10 bases agree with TRBD1. The junction had 4 bases not matched to a gene; V was cut back by 2 bases and J by 4 bases. The CDR3 consists of 15 residues. CDR1 is SGHAT and CDR2 is FQNNGV in the germline V gene.

V and J are TRBV5-4 and TRBJ1-3; tentative D call: TRBD1 (6 bases). Trimming cost V 3 bases and J 3 bases, with 13 bases left between them. CDR1 SGHNT and CDR2 YYREEE come from the germline V gene (reference sequence). The CDR3 runs 15 residues. CDR3 sequence reads: CASSSSQGRGNTIYF. CDR3 nucleotide sequence: TGTGCCAGCAGCTCGTCACAGGGACGTGGAAACACCATATATTTT.

The chain carries TRBV2 and TRBJ2-4; 15 bases fit TRBD2. This CDR3 has 15 amino acids. Losses at the gene ends were 6 bases for V and 5 bases for J; bases not matched to a gene: 2. Germline CDR1 and CDR2: SNHLY and FYNNEI. CDR3 DNA sequence: TGTGCCAGCAGACGGACTAGCGGGGGGGAAAACATTCAGTACTTC. As protein: CASRRTSGGENIQYF.

The chain uses TRBV2 and TRBJ2-7; 8 bases map to TRBD1. Germline assignment: CDR1 SNHLY and CDR2 FYNNEI. CDR3 length equals 14 residues. V shed 6 bases, J shed 2 bases, and the junction held 6 bases outside the gene matches. The CDR3 DNA is TGTGCCAGCAGGGGGACAGGCGATACCTACGAGCAGTACTTC. Protein: CASRGTGDTYEQYF.

The chain has TRBV2 and TRBJ1-2; 10 bases line up with TRBD1. The CDR3 loop spans 14 amino acids. V trimming: 7 bases; J trimming: 3 bases; junction bases outside the gene matches: 5. CDR1 is SNHLY and CDR2 is FYNNEI in the germline V gene. The CDR3, as DNA: TGTGCCAGCAAAACCGGGACAGGGGACTATGGCTACACCTTC. Translation gives CASKTGTGDYGYTF.